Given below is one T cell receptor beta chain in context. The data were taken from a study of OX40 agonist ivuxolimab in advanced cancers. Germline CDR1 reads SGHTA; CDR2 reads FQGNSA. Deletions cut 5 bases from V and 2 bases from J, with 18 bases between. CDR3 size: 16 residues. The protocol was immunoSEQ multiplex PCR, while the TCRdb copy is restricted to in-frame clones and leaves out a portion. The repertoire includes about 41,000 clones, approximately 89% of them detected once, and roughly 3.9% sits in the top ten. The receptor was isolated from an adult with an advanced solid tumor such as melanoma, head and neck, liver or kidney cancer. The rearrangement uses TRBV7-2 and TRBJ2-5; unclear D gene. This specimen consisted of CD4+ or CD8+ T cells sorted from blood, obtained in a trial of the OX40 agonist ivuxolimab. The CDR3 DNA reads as TGTGCCAGCAGCCCCGGACGCGGCACTTTACAAGAGACCCAGTACTTC. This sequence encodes CASSPGRGTLQETQYF.